What follows is one TCR beta chain and its context. Its antigen is not identified. Germline V gene sequence: CDR1 SGHVS, CDR2 FNYEAQ. The CDR3 is made up of 13 amino acids. The libraries of TRB cDNA were constructed through 5' RACE using UMI labels. Reanalyzing the 5' RACE reads, TCRdb keeps one entry per CDR3 protein, without DNA. There are about 94,000 distinct CDR3 sequences in the sample, with around 0.58% held by the top ten. This record belongs to a study of CXCR3-negative and CXCR3-positive naive CD8 T cells. General study findings and limits: It was found that naive subsets had comparable surface CD5, and TCR strength was inferred from TRB CDR3 properties. Compared with CXCR3-negative naive cells, CXCR3-positive naive cells showed more hydrophobic TRB CDR3s.

Material for sequencing was naive CXCR3+ CD8+ T cells from blood. Subset noted: CD45RO-CCR7+CD27+CD95- naive CD8+ T cells expressing CXCR3 (TNR3+). The gene calls are TRBV7-6 and TRBJ2-2; TCRdb's D call, TRBD1, is unchecked because there is no DNA. This receptor was obtained from a human donor in good health. Some clones in this sample may be carry-over from other donors' samples. CDR3 sequence reads: CASTTGKFGELFF.